The entry that follows covers one T cell receptor (beta chain) sequence. This entry is derived from a study of Ad26.COV2.S vaccination and SARS-CoV-2 variants. Study-level information: Donor was assigned to the Ad26.COV2.S arm of trial COV1001.

Produced via immunoSEQ multiplex PCR; TCRdb's table is partial and in-frame only. The sample yields roughly 420,000 clones, roughly 88% seen once. Regarding treatment: 15 to 20 received Ad26.COV2.S at low or high dose, single or two shots; five or six received placebo; per-sample allocation not given. Collection of samples fell on day 63 after the first vaccine or placebo injection. Vaccine was an Ad26 vector expressing Wuhan-strain SARS-CoV-2 spike. Germline CDR1 is SGHNT and CDR2 is YENEEA. This CDR3 contains 15 residues. With 5 bases removed from V and 2 bases from J, the gap between germline ends came to 16 bases.

The TCR was taken from a person aged 18-65 years who received the Ad26.COV2.S COVID-19 vaccine or a placebo. The genes are TRBV11-3 and TRBJ2-7, with a tentative D call TRBD2 (7 bases). The specimen was peripheral blood, collected in a trial of Ad26.COV2.S vaccine versus placebo. In nucleotides, the CDR3 is TGTGCCAGCAGCCGGGGGGCCGGGGGGCCCTACGAGCAGTACTTC. Translating gives CASSRGAGGPYEQYF. The variable domain in full, with the rest retrieved from reference TRBV11-3 and TRBJ2-7, is EAGVVQSPRYKIIEKKQPVAFWCNPISGHNTLYWYLQNLGQGPELLIRYENEEAVDDSQLPKDRFSAERLKGVDSTLKIQPAELGDSAVYLCASSRGAGGPYEQYFGPGTRLTVT.